The 23 T cell receptor beta chains below were found in one sample sequenced in a study of blood T cell repertoires in COVID-19. The data were produced by immunoSEQ multiplex PCR, yet TCRdb's version contains in-frame clones alone and is incomplete. This sample yields some 150,000 clones, of which just under 80% are seen a single time; approximately 15% belongs to the top ten. The source material was peripheral blood. The receptor set was obtained from a woman of 80 years or more with acute or convalescent COVID-19.

This clone was counted a single time. The J gene is TRBJ1-5, the V gene TRBV6-5; D is ambiguous. The CDR3 contains 13 residues. Trimming left V 8 bases short and J 5 bases short, with 13 bases between. Looked up from germline, CDR1 is MNHEY and CDR2 is SVGAGI. The CDR3 nucleotides are TGTGCCAGCTCTCACGGAGTAGATCAGCCCCAGCATTTT. Residues: CASSHGVDQPQHF.

The V gene is TRBV5-1, the J gene TRBJ1-2; TRBD1 might be the D (5 bases). Trimming took 4 bases from V and 3 from J, leaving 7 bases between them. Per the germline V gene, CDR1 is SGHRS and CDR2 is YFSETQ. CDR3 length equals 12 residues. This CDR3 is CASSRDYYGYTF. CDR3 bases: TGCGCCAGCAGCAGGGACTACTATGGCTACACCTTC.

The rearrangement joins TRBV7-9 to TRBJ1-4, with TRBD1 as a possible D gene (5 bases). Germline assignment: CDR1 SEHNR and CDR2 FQNEAQ (reference sequence). The CDR3 has 14 residues. V shed 0 bases and J shed 7 bases, with 9 bases lying between them. CDR3 nucleotide sequence: TGTGCCAGCAGCTTAGCCAGGGTGGCTGAAAAACTGTTTTTT. This codes for CASSLARVAEKLFF.

V gene TRBV7-8 combines with J gene TRBJ1-5, with D tentatively TRBD1 (6 bases). This CDR3 has 16 residues. V was trimmed by 5 bases and J by 6 bases, leaving 20 bases between them. Germline V CDR1 and CDR2: SGHVS, FQNEAQ. CDR3 DNA: TGTGCCAGCAGCCCCGGGACACAAATCGTGGGTCAGCCCCAGCATTTT. As protein: CASSPGTQIVGQPQHF.

The chain links TRBV28 to TRBJ2-7, with 9 nucleotides matching TRBD2. CDR1 and CDR2 (germline): MDHEN, SYDVKM. The length of the CDR3 is 15 residues. J was trimmed by 5 bases and V by 8 bases; bases with no gene match: 13. This chain's CDR3 is CASPPVAGAIHEQYF. As DNA, the CDR3 is TGTGCCAGCCCCCCTGTAGCGGGAGCGATCCACGAGCAGTACTTC.

The chain carries TRBV28 and TRBJ2-1; the D gene is possibly TRBD2 (6 bases). This CDR3 has 13 residues. V was trimmed by 10 bases and J by 9 bases, leaving 19 bases between them. The V gene's germline CDR1 is MDHEN and CDR2 SYDVKM. CDR3 bases: TGTGCCACCTACCTGGTCGGGACTGTTGAGCAGTTCTTC. It codes for CATYLVGTVEQFF.

This chain joins TRBV6-6 and TRBJ2-3; perhaps TRBD2 as D (5 bases). Deletions cut 5 bases from V and 2 bases from J, with 20 bases between. This CDR3 is built from 17 residues. CDR1 and CDR2 from the germline V gene are MNHNY and SVGAGI (reference sequence). The CDR3 here is CASSPRTELPPTDTQYF. CDR3 in DNA: TGTGCCAGCAGTCCGAGGACTGAGCTTCCCCCCACAGATACGCAGTATTTT.

The chain is built from TRBV11-2 and TRBJ2-5, with a weak D call TRBD1 (6 bases). This CDR3 spans 15 amino acids. The V and J ends lost 5 bases and 1 base respectively, with 14 bases between them. CDR1 is SGHAT, CDR2 FQNNGV, per germline. This chain's CDR3 is CASSRGQLGQETQYF. For the CDR3, the DNA is TGTGCCAGCAGCCGAGGACAGCTAGGCCAAGAGACCCAGTACTTC.

The chain links TRBV27 to TRBJ2-3; tentative D call: TRBD2 (6 bases). Germline V gives CDR1 MNHEY, CDR2 SMNVEV (reference sequence). Between the trimmed V and J ends, which lost 5 bases and 0 bases, there was a span of 9 bases. The CDR3 contains 14 residues. CDR3 amino acids: CASSRAGSTDTQYF. In DNA, the CDR3 is TGTGCCAGCAGTAGGGCGGGGAGCACAGATACGCAGTATTTT.

This chain uses TRBV5-1 with TRBJ2-3, with D possibly TRBD1 on 6 matching bases. The germline gives CDR1 SGHRS, CDR2 YFSETQ. The length of the CDR3 is 15 residues. Trimming removed 4 bases from V and 0 bases from J, with 12 bases in between. DNA for the CDR3: TGCGCCAGCAGCCGGAACAGGGCTAGCACAGATACGCAGTATTTT. This sequence encodes CASSRNRASTDTQYF.

V usage is TRBV5-4 and J usage is TRBJ1-2; D ambiguous. From germline, CDR1 is SGHNT and CDR2 YYREEE (reference sequence). Trimming shortened V by 0 bases and J by 7 bases, and 19 bases separated the two germline ends. The CDR3 totals 16 residues. DNA of the CDR3: TGTGCCAGCAGCTTGGCCCTCGATAAAGGACTTTCTGGCTACACCTTC. It is translated as CASSLALDKGLSGYTF. The full variable domain, completed using reference TRBV5-4 and TRBJ1-2, is ETGVTQSPTHLIKTRGQQVTLRCSSQSGHNTVSWYQQALGQGPQFIFQYYREEENGRGNFPPRFSGLQFPNYSSELNVNALELDDSALYLCASSLALDKGLSGYTFGSGTRLTVV.

This chain joins TRBV3-1 (or the pseudogene TRBV3-2) and TRBJ1-1; D may be TRBD1 (5 bases). V was shortened by 0 bases and J by 11 bases, with 19 bases between the two germline ends. The CDR3 loop spans 15 amino acids. CDR1 and CDR2 from the germline V gene are LGHDT and YNNKEL (reference sequence). The CDR3 region is CASSQELRSGGTAFF. The CDR3 DNA reads TGTGCCAGCAGCCAAGAGTTAAGGTCGGGGGGGACGGCTTTCTTT.

This clone was seen only a few times. The chain has TRBV30 and TRBJ2-3; 10 bases are a match to TRBD2. Germline V lookup: CDR1 GTSNPN, CDR2 SVGIG (reference sequence). V dropped 3 bases and J dropped 1; count of bases not matched to a gene: 4. The CDR3 is 15 amino acids. CDR3 amino acids: CAWRGAGGGTDTQYF. For the CDR3, the DNA is TGTGCCTGGAGGGGAGCGGGAGGGGGCACAGATACGCAGTATTTT.

The chain combines TRBV3-1 (or the pseudogene TRBV3-2) with TRBJ1-1; a possible D gene is TRBD1 (6 bases). The CDR3 loop spans 16 amino acids. Germline CDR1 is LGHDT and CDR2 is YNNKEL (reference sequence). The V gene lost 1 base and the J gene lost 2 bases, with 14 bases spanning the gap. In nucleotides, the CDR3 is TGTGCCAGCAGCCAAGCCCCGGGACAAGATAACACTGAAGCTTTCTTT. Protein: CASSQAPGQDNTEAFF.

In this sample, this clone turned up once. The chain joins TRBV5-6 to TRBJ1-2, with TRBD1 matching over 8 bases. The CDR3 has 15 amino acids. V was pared by 5 bases and J by 5 bases, with 11 bases of the junction left unmatched. The germline V gene has CDR1 SGHDT and CDR2 YYEEEE. The CDR3 sequence is CASSRTGGIGYGYTF. CDR3 sequence (DNA): TGTGCCAGCAGTCGTACAGGGGGAATTGGATATGGCTACACCTTC.

This clone was counted between two and nine times. This chain connects TRBV7-2 to TRBJ2-2; the D gene is possibly TRBD2 (5 bases). V lost 6 bases and J lost 2, with 7 bases in between. The germline CDR1 and CDR2 sequences are SGHTA and FQGNSA. This CDR3 region has 13 residues. CDR3 sequence (DNA): TGTGCCAGCAGACTAGAAAACACCGGGGAGCTGTTTTTT. Protein: CASRLENTGELFF.

The chain carries TRBV6-5 and TRBJ2-5; 7 bases line up with TRBD1. Germline V gene lookup returns CDR1 MNHEY and CDR2 SVGAGI. V shed 2 bases and J 7 bases; nucleotides not matched to a gene: 13. This CDR3 is 16 amino acids long. The CDR3 DNA sequence: TGTGCCAGCAGTTACCGGCCCCGACAGGGTCTTGGGACCCAGTACTTC. It translates to CASSYRPRQGLGTQYF.

This sequence joins TRBV6-5 and TRBJ2-1, with 10 positions matching TRBD2. V was clipped by 6 bases and J by 6 bases; unmatched bases: 8. Germline-derived CDR1 and CDR2 are MNHEY and SVGAGI. The CDR3 has 15 amino acids. CDR3 sequence: CASSLPGLASNEQFF. The DNA for the CDR3 is TGTGCCAGCAGCCTGCCGGGACTAGCGTCCAATGAGCAGTTCTTC.

The chain combines TRBV5-4 with TRBJ1-5; TRBD1 aligns across 10 bases. V shed 5 bases, J shed 4 bases, and the junction held 15 bases outside the gene matches. Germline values: CDR1 SGHNT, CDR2 YYREEE (reference sequence). The CDR3 runs 18 residues. CDR3 bases: TGTGCCAGCAGGTCCTACCCGTTGGGGACAGGGGCTAATCAGCCCCAGCATTTT. Protein: CASRSYPLGTGANQPQHF. The full variable domain, in which reference TRBV5-4 and TRBJ1-5 provide the parts outside the CDR3, is ETGVTQSPTHLIKTRGQQVTLRCSSQSGHNTVSWYQQALGQGPQFIFQYYREEENGRGNFPPRFSGLQFPNYSSELNVNALELDDSALYLCASRSYPLGTGANQPQHFGDGTRLSIL.

The chain joins TRBV10-2 to TRBJ1-5; D is unresolved. CDR3 length equals 13 residues. V was cut by 6 bases and J by 7 bases, with 13 bases left in between. The germline CDR1 and CDR2 sequences are WSHSY and SAAADI. The CDR3 spells CASSADSGQPQHF. DNA for the CDR3: TGCGCCAGCAGCGCCGACTCGGGGCAGCCCCAGCATTTT.

The chain combines TRBV28 with TRBJ2-1; a possible D gene is TRBD1 (6 bases). Deletions cut 7 bases from V and 2 bases from J, with 15 bases between. From germline, CDR1 is MDHEN and CDR2 SYDVKM. The CDR3 runs 15 residues. CDR3 coding DNA: TGTGCCAGCATTTCCGGGCAGGGGACCTACAATGAGCAGTTCTTC. It translates to CASISGQGTYNEQFF.

This rearrangement joins TRBV3-1 (or the pseudogene TRBV3-2) to TRBJ1-1; tentatively, D is TRBD1 (6 bases). Germline lookup yields CDR1 LGHDT and CDR2 YNNKEL (reference sequence). V lost 0 bases and J 6 bases, leaving 14 bases between the germline ends. The CDR3 totals 15 residues. The CDR3: CASSQDLNRAPEAFF. As DNA, the CDR3 is TGTGCCAGCAGCCAAGATTTAAACAGGGCCCCTGAAGCTTTCTTT.

The V gene is TRBV28, the J gene TRBJ2-3; TRBD2 aligns across 8 bases. The V gene's germline CDR1 is MDHEN and CDR2 SYDVKM. Trimming removed 11 bases from V and 2 bases from J; junction bases left unmatched: 15. The CDR3 runs to 16 residues. The chain's CDR3 is CASRVGSGITTDTQYF. CDR3 in DNA: TGTGCCTCCAGGGTAGGTAGCGGGATCACCACAGATACGCAGTATTTT.